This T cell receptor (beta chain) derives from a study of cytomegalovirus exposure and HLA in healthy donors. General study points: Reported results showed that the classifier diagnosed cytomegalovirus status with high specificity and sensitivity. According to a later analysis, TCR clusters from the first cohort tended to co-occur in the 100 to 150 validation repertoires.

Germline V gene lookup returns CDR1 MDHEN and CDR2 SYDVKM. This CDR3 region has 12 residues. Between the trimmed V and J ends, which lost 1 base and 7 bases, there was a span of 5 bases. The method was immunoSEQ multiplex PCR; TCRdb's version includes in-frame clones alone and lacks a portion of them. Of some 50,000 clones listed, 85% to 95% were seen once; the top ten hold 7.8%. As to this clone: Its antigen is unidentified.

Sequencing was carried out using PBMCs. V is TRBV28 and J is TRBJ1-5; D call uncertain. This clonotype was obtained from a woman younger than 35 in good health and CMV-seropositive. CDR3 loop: CASSLLSQPQHF. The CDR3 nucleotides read TGTGCCAGCAGTTTATTATCCCAGCCCCAGCATTTT.